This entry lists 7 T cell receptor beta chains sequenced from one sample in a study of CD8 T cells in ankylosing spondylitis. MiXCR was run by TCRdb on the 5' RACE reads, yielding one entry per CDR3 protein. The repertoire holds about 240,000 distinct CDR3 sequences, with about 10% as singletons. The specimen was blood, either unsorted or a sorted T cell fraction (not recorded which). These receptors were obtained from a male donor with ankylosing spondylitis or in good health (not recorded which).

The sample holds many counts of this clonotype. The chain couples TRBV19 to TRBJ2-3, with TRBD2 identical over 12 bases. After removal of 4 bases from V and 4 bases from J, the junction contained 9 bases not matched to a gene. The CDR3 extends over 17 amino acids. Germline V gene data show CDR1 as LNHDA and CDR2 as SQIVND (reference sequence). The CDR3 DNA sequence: TGTGCCAGTAGTAACTCTAGCGGGAGGGGTGGCTCAGATACGCAGTATTTT. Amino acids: CASSNSSGRGGSDTQYF.

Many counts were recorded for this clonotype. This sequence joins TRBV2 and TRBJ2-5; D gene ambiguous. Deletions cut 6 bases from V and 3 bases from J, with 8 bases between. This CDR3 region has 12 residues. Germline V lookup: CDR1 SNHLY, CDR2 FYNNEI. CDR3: CASSSLEETQYF. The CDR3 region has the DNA TGTGCCAGCAGCTCACTCGAAGAGACCCAGTACTTC.

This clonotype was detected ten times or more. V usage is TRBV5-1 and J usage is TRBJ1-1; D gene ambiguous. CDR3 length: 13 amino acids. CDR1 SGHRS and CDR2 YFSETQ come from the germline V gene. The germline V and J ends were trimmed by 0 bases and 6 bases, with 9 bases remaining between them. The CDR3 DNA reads TGCGCCAGCAGCTTGGGTGGAAGAGCTGAAGCTTTCTTT. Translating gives CASSLGGRAEAFF.

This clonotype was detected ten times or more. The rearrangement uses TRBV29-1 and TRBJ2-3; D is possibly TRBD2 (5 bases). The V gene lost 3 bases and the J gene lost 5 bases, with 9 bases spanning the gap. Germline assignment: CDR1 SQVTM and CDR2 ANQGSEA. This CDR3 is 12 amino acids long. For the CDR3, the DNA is TGCAGCGTTGACTTCGGGGAAGATACGCAGTATTTT. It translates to CSVDFGEDTQYF.

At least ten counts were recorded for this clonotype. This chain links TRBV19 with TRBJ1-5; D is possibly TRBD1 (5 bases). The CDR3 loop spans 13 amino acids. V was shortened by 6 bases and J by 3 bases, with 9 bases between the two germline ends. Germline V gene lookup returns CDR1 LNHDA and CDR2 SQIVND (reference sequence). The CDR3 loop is CASREQANQPQHF. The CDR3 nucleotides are TGTGCCAGTAGAGAACAGGCCAATCAGCCCCAGCATTTT.

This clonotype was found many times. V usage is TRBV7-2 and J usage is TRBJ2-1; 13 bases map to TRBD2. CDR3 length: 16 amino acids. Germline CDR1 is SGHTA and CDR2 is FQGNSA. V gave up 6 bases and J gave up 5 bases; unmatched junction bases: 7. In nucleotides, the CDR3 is TGTGCCAGCAGAACAACCGGGACTAGCGGGGACAATGAGCAGTTCTTC. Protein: CASRTTGTSGDNEQFF.

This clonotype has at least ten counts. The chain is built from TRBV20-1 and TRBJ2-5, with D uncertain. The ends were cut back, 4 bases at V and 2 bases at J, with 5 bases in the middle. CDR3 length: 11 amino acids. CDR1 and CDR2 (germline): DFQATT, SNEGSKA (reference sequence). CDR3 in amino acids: CSATEQETQYF. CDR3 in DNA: TGCAGTGCTACGGAACAAGAGACCCAGTACTTC.